This TCR beta chain is from a study of shared clonotypes between healthy human individuals (dated by TCRdb to 2018 to 2021). The study in broad terms: A few men and a couple of women, aged 18 to 49 years, made up the cohort. Per donor, three plates each were used for CD4 naive and CD4 memory, two for CD8 naive, and one for CD8 memory. The study deeply sequenced blood TCR repertoires of several healthy adults to estimate repertoire size and the extent of clonotype sharing between individuals. Libraries were prepared and TCR repertoires were sequenced by different laboratories using diverse techniques, in order to increase sequencing depth and limit assay-specific biases. Between about 0.94 and 10 billion PBMCs per donor were obtained by leukapheresis. Study-wide findings and limitations: Only blood was sampled, and tissue TCR repertoires likely differ from those in blood. Naive subsets generally had larger estimated clonotype richness than memory subsets. Incomplete sequencing was indicated by rarefaction of sorted-subset datasets, despite the large sequencing depth. Because the study included a small number of donors, the genetic and exposure-history diversity represented was limited. Based on pairwise subsampling, the degree of clonotype sharing among donors was expected to be affected by sequencing depth. Across a few donors, about 4.5% of naive CD4, approximately 3.6% of naive CD8, 2.3% of memory CD4, and approximately 0.42% of memory CD8 clonotypes were shared. Higher generation probabilities were observed for clonotypes shared by all four sorted-subset donors than for non-shared clonotypes.

Using the deep immunoSEQ assay, TCR CDR3 regions were amplified from genomic DNA by multiplex PCR. Genomic DNA extracted from each cell subset was distributed evenly over all wells of several immunoSEQ 96-well plates, and each plate served as one replicate. For sorted subsets, approximately 200 ng of genomic DNA, equivalent to about 30,000 T cell genomes, went into each replicate PCR. The purified libraries were quantified using a Qubit 3.0 fluorometer, sized with a Bioanalyzer 2100, and then quantified again using the KAPA Library Quantification kit. A separate single-read 150-cycle Illumina NextSeq 550 flow cell was used to sequence each immunoSEQ 96-well plate. The original methods were these. Because only junctional sequences without quality scores were contained in the immunoSEQ output, filtering matching that applied to full-length reads could not be performed. To assign V/J genes and CDR3, sequences were annotated using PyIR, a Python wrapper for IgBLAST v1.9, with IMGT germline references. Any read was removed if the V/J assignment was weak (E-value above 1e-6), the CDR3 was missing, or the read contained stop codons, out-of-frame junctions, or ambiguous translated residues. A V3J clonotype was defined by an identical inferred V gene, J gene, and CDR3 amino acid sequence. Percentage overlap between repertoires was computed as shared unique clonotypes divided by the size of the smaller repertoire. RTK rarefaction, the Chao1 estimator, and Recon v2.1 estimates of unobserved clonotypes were used to assess repertoire richness. OLGA was used to compute generation probabilities for all TCRbeta clonotypes that the gDNA method yielded from four donors. TCRdb mirrors the immuneACCESS table, restricted to in-frame sequences. Some clones are absent from its copies; in checked studies, under half trace to an unresolved V gene, and the reason for the others is unknown. V and J calls and clone size are those listed in that table; D and trimming were worked out from the DNA. Within this sample are about 2.2 million clones, with 93% of them counted one time only. Approximately 1.7% of the sample is in the top ten clones.

Sequences SGDLS (CDR1) and YYNGEE (CDR2) are obtained from the germline V gene. The CDR3, from cysteine to phenylalanine, totals 14 residues. Only the CDR3 region is kept as DNA, spanning 42 bases read in frame from base 1. A distance of 6 bases separates the germline ends of V and J, which lose 3 bases and 0 bases respectively. Regarding this clone: Its antigen is still unknown. Base qualities are missing; no much larger clone stands one base away.

CD8 naive samples consisted of CD45RO-negative cells that were positively selected for CCR7, yielding a CD45RA+CCR7+ population without TemRA cells. Healthy HIV-negative adults with no recently reported acute infections or vaccinations were included as donors. Every donor was a Caucasian adult residing in Nashville, Tennessee, USA. Blood was collected by leukapheresis, and PBMCs were isolated by Ficoll-Histopaque density gradient centrifugation and then cryopreserved in liquid nitrogen vapor phase. Analytical flow cytometry was used to check the purity and quantity of every magnetically sorted T cell population. Genomic DNA was isolated from every sorted fraction and measured by UV absorbance on a Nanodrop 2000c.

This TCR was sampled from a man aged 18 to 30 in good health. Some clones in this sample may be carry-over from other donors' samples. The rearranged chain carries TRBV9 and TRBJ1-4; the D gene identity is not certain. Sequencing was performed on naive CD8+ T cells from PBMCs. Sample cell subset or site, as interpreted from the label and publication: CD45RA+CCR7+. Here the CDR3 is given as CASSGVPTNEKLFF. The nucleotide sequence reads as follows: TGTGCCAGCAGCGGTGTTCCAACTAATGAAAAACTGTTTTTT.